The 7 T cell receptor beta chains below all came from one sample that was sequenced in a study of T cells after yellow fever vaccination. TCRdb reprocessed the 5' RACE reads with MiXCR, giving one entry per CDR3 protein. The data hold around 530,000 distinct CDR3 sequences, with around 16% observed a single time. The specimen was PBMCs, collected around 5 days after the first yellow fever vaccination. The receptor source for this set is a young man who received the YFV17D yellow fever vaccine.

The chain recombines TRBV6-5 with TRBJ2-7; 8 nucleotides match TRBD1. V lost 2 bases and J lost 2; bases outside the gene matches: 2. Germline V gives CDR1 MNHEY, CDR2 SVGAGI. This CDR3 has 14 amino acids. CDR3 bases: TGTGCCAGCAGTTACGAGACAGGGGCCTACGAGCAGTACGTC. The encoded protein is CASSYETGAYEQYV.

The chain recombines TRBV7-8 with TRBJ2-5; tentative D call: TRBD2 (5 bases). This CDR3 has 15 amino acids. CDR1 SGHVS and CDR2 FQNEAQ come from the germline V gene. Trimming removed 5 bases from V and 7 bases from J, with 20 bases in between. The CDR3 bases are TGTGCCAGCAGCCCCAGAAAGTATGAGAGCGGGACCCAGTACTTC. Its protein product is CASSPRKYESGTQYF.

The chain carries TRBV18 and TRBJ2-6; D is possibly TRBD1 (5 bases). Looked up from germline, CDR1 is KGHSH and CDR2 is LQKENI. This CDR3 spans 17 amino acids. V lost 8 bases and J 0 bases, leaving 17 bases between the germline ends. As DNA, the CDR3 is TGTGCCAGCCGGCGACAGCATGAGAGCTCTGGGGCCAACGTCCTGACTTTC. It codes for CASRRQHESSGANVLTF.

The chain carries TRBV20-1 and TRBJ2-3; 8 bases match TRBD2. J lost 0 bases, V lost 5 bases, and 10 bases had no gene match. The CDR3 contains 16 residues. Germline values: CDR1 DFQATT, CDR2 SNEGSKA (reference sequence). The CDR3 region has the DNA TGCAGTGCTTCCGGCTCACTAGCGGACAGCACAGATACGCAGTATTTT. Translating gives CSASGSLADSTDTQYF.

The gene calls are TRBV5-1 and TRBJ2-5; D may match TRBD1 or TRBD2 (5 bases each). Germline CDR1 and CDR2: SGHRS and YFSETQ. This CDR3 comprises 14 residues. Trimming left V 4 bases short and J 0 bases short, with 10 bases between. The CDR3 loop reads CASSTGRDQETQYF. The DNA for the CDR3 is TGCGCCAGCAGCACGGGACGTGACCAAGAGACCCAGTACTTC.

The V and J genes are TRBV12-3 or TRBV12-4 and TRBJ1-1; 7 bases align to TRBD1. CDR3 length equals 15 residues. After removal of 7 bases from V and 0 bases from J, the junction contained 8 bases not matched to a gene. CDR3 amino acids: CASTTPGTVNTEAFF. The CDR3 DNA sequence: TGTGCCAGCACTACCCCCGGGACAGTGAACACTGAAGCTTTCTTT.

This clonotype was detected many times. The J gene is TRBJ2-1, the V gene TRBV6-2 or TRBV6-3; D remains unclear. The germline gives CDR1 MNHEY, CDR2 SVGEGT. V dropped 5 bases and J dropped 12 bases, with 8 bases sitting between them. This CDR3 is built from 10 residues. CDR3 nucleotides: TGTGCCAGCAGTAATGCAGTGCAGTTCTTC. Translating it yields CASSNAVQFF.